This T cell receptor beta chain originates from a study of blood T cells in healthy people across ages. Trimming removed 7 bases at V and 8 bases at J, with 13 bases between. CDR3 length: 12 amino acids. The germline gives CDR1 SGHDT, CDR2 YYEEEE. Donors ranged from roughly 6 to 100 years old and were healthy Caucasians in Russia. Researchers report isolating at least 6 million PBMCs per sample. Together with a sample-barcoded 5' primer, a J-beta primer mix was included in a second PCR lasting roughly 7 to 11 cycles. TCRdb independently ran MiXCR on the 5' RACE reads; one entry per CDR3 protein. This sample has some 890,000 distinct CDR3 sequences, with about 29% found just once. The same sample was also used in a study of T cells of mothers and their children. That paper states: Related and unrelated pairs show similar shaping of TCR recombination output by thymic selection. It was related mother-child pairs that showed slightly higher overlap than unrelated pairs, without reaching significance.

The chain employs TRBV5-6 and TRBJ2-1; TRBD2 is a possible D gene (6 bases). The receptor was isolated from a woman between 40 and 55 years old in good health. Sequenced material: blood. The CDR3 loop reads CASRLAYDEQFF. The CDR3 region has the DNA TGTGCCAGCCGCCTAGCGTACGATGAGCAGTTCTTC. The full variable domain, in which reference TRBV5-6 and TRBJ2-1 provide the parts outside the CDR3, is DAGVTQSPTHLIKTRGQQVTLRCSPKSGHDTVSWYQQALGQGPQFIFQYYEEEERQRGNFPDRFSGHQFPNYSSELNVNALLLGDSALYLCASRLAYDEQFFGPGTRLTVL.